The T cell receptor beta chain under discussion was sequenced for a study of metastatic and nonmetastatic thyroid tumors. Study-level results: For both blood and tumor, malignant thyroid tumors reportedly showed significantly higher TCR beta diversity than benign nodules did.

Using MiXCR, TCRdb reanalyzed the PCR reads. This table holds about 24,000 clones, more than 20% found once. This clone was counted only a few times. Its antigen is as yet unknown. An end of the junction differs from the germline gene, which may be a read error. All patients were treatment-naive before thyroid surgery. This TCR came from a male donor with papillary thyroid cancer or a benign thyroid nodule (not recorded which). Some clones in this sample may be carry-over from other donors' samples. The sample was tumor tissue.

In nucleotides, the CDR3 is TGTTCCAGCAGTTTTAGCAGTGGGGATGAGCAGTACTTC. It yields the protein CSSSFSSGDEQYF. This rearrangement joins TRBV12-3 or TRBV12-4 to TRBJ2-7; D ambiguous. CDR3 length: 13 amino acids.